Included here is one T cell receptor beta chain sequence, with context. The target antigen is unknown. A clone one base away is much larger, so this may be a read error. This CDR3 region has 15 residues. Trimming shortened V by 10 bases and J by 1 base, and 20 bases separated the two germline ends. This entry comes from a study of post-analysis software for immune sequencing data. General study results and limits: Among multiple sclerosis patients, normalized Chao1 diversity was significantly below that of controls. Patients carried roughly five TRBV segments more frequently than controls did, and TRBV5-6, TRBV5-1 and TRBV20-1 were among them. F measure clustering grouped samples strongly by preparation batch.

Researchers reported that TCR beta cDNA libraries carried unique molecular identifiers. TCRdb re-derived calls from the PCR reads in MiXCR, one entry per CDR3 protein. Of roughly 200,000 distinct CDR3 sequences in the sample, over 25% are singletons; the top ten hold around 3.2%. The sample taken for sequencing was blood. The sequence was obtained from a girl under 18 with multiple sclerosis. The chain couples TRBV12-3 or TRBV12-4 to TRBJ2-7, with a tentative D call TRBD2 (5 bases). Here the CDR3 DNA reads TGTGCCAACAGCTCCTCGGGGTCTACTTCCTACGAGCAGTACTTC. It specifies CANSSSGSTSYEQYF.